A single sample gave rise to the 31 T cell receptor beta chains below, sequenced in a study of blood T cell repertoires in COVID-19. The repertoire was sequenced with immunoSEQ multiplex PCR; TCRdb's copy has only in-frame clones and lacks some. The table includes roughly 140,000 clones, 80% detected once. Sequenced material: peripheral blood. The receptors were gathered from a man in his 70s who had recovered from COVID-19.

This clone occurred many times. J is TRBJ1-3 and V is TRBV15; D perhaps matches TRBD1 (6 bases). Germline-derived CDR1 and CDR2 are LNHNV and YYDKDF (reference sequence). The CDR3 covers 14 residues. The germline V and J ends were trimmed by 4 bases and 1 base, with 8 bases remaining between them. CDR3 in amino acids: CATSKGGSGNTIYF. Here the CDR3 DNA reads TGTGCCACCAGCAAAGGGGGATCTGGAAACACCATATATTTT.

The chain employs TRBV10-1 and TRBJ2-1; 8 bases are a match to TRBD2. This CDR3 has 12 residues. V gave up 10 bases and J gave up 9 bases; unmatched junction bases: 8. Germline V lookup: CDR1 WNHNN, CDR2 SYGVQD (reference sequence). CDR3 DNA sequence: TGCGCCACCCAGCGGGAGCTCGGTGAGCAGTTCTTC. Protein product: CATQRELGEQFF.

The chain uses TRBV2 and TRBJ2-7; 7 bases map to TRBD1. From germline, CDR1 is SNHLY and CDR2 FYNNEI. Trimming took 7 bases from V and 7 from J; bases not matched to a gene: 13. CDR3 length: 14 amino acids. The DNA of the CDR3 is TGTGCCAGCAACGAGGGACAGCCTCATCGGGAGCAGTACTTC. This gives the protein CASNEGQPHREQYF.

V is TRBV30 and J is TRBJ2-1; 10 bases match TRBD2. The trim removed 5 bases at V and 10 bases at J, leaving 11 bases unmatched. The CDR3 length is 14 residues. CDR1 and CDR2 (germline): GTSNPN, SVGIG (reference sequence). The CDR3 spells CAWVSGRGGLEQFF. DNA for the CDR3: TGTGCCTGGGTCAGCGGGAGGGGTGGGTTGGAGCAGTTCTTC.

The V call is TRBV10-3, the J call TRBJ2-7, with TRBD2 matching 10 bases. The CDR3 runs 14 residues. Germline-derived CDR1 and CDR2 are ENHRY and SYGVKD. J gave up 3 bases and V 6 bases, and 5 bases lay outside the gene matches. The CDR3 here is CAIRPGLADYEQYF. CDR3 coding DNA: TGTGCCATCAGACCAGGACTAGCGGACTACGAGCAGTACTTC.

This clone came up a few times. V gene TRBV10-3 combines with J gene TRBJ2-3, with 11 bases that match TRBD2. Germline V CDR1 and CDR2: ENHRY, SYGVKD. The length of the CDR3 is 15 residues. The V segment lost 0 bases and the J segment 7 bases; nucleotides outside the gene matches: 3. In DNA, the CDR3 is TGTGCCATCAGTGAGTCACTAGCGGGAGTTCATACGCAGTATTTT. Translation gives CAISESLAGVHTQYF.

This chain connects TRBV7-2 to TRBJ2-7; D may be TRBD2 (5 bases). Trimming removed 2 bases from V and 4 bases from J, with 12 bases in between. The CDR3 sequence is 14 residues long. CDR1 and CDR2 from the germline V gene are SGHTA and FQGNSA. The CDR3 reads CASSLTLTGYEQYF. The CDR3 DNA reads as TGTGCCAGCAGCTTAACGTTGACGGGGTACGAGCAGTACTTC.

V gene TRBV5-1 combines with J gene TRBJ1-2, with a tentative D call TRBD1 (5 bases). Germline values: CDR1 SGHRS, CDR2 YFSETQ. V lost 0 bases and J lost 1, with 7 bases in between. CDR3 size: 14 residues. The CDR3 is CASSLGQGNYGYTF. CDR3 DNA sequence: TGCGCCAGCAGCTTGGGTCAGGGTAACTATGGCTACACCTTC.

The genes are TRBV12-5 and TRBJ2-7, with no clear D. The germline V gene has CDR1 LGHNT and CDR2 FRNRAP. The V end was cut by 6 bases, the J end by 3 bases, with 21 bases between. CDR3 length equals 16 residues. The CDR3 DNA reads TGTGCTAGTGGCCATTCCTCGGGTCAGAAGAGCTACGAGCAGTACTTC. It specifies CASGHSSGQKSYEQYF. Drawing the rest from reference TRBV12-5 and TRBJ2-7, the complete variable domain is DARVTQTPRHKVTEMGQEVTMRCQPILGHNTVFWYRQTMMQGLELLAYFRNRAPLDDSGMPKDRFSAEMPDATLATLKIQPSEPRDSAVYFCASGHSSGQKSYEQYFGPGTRLTVT.

A few counts support this clone. This chain joins TRBV5-6 and TRBJ1-1; D is possibly TRBD1 (6 bases). The V end lost 4 bases, the J end lost 3 bases, and 13 bases lay between the germline ends. The CDR3 runs 14 residues. Germline-derived CDR1 and CDR2 are SGHDT and YYEEEE. The CDR3: CASSPVGGHTEAFF. For the CDR3, the DNA is TGTGCCAGCAGCCCCGTAGGGGGACACACTGAAGCTTTCTTT.

The V call is TRBV7-9, the J call TRBJ2-5; TRBD1 aligns across 7 bases. Germline CDR1 reads SEHNR; CDR2 reads FQNEAQ (reference sequence). The CDR3 spans 15 residues. V gave up 3 bases and J gave up 1 base; unmatched junction bases: 5. The CDR3 DNA reads as TGTGCCAGCAGCTTGTTACAGGGGTTCCAAGAGACCCAGTACTTC. Translation: CASSLLQGFQETQYF.

The chain has TRBV9 and TRBJ2-1, with 7 bases that match TRBD2. CDR3 length: 15 amino acids. Germline CDR1 and CDR2: SGDLS and YYNGEE. V gave up 3 bases and J gave up 2 bases; unmatched junction bases: 5. Written as DNA, the CDR3 is TGTGCCAGCAGCGGGAGCGGGGCCACCTACAATGAGCAGTTCTTC. Its protein is CASSGSGATYNEQFF.

The V and J genes are TRBV5-1 and TRBJ2-3, with TRBD2 identical over 10 bases. Unmatched junction bases numbered 9, after V lost 5 bases and J lost 0 bases. The CDR3 has 17 amino acids. The germline gives CDR1 SGHRS, CDR2 YFSETQ. The CDR3 DNA is TGCGCCAGCAGATCAGGCGCGACTAGCGGGAGCACAGATACGCAGTATTTT. As protein: CASRSGATSGSTDTQYF.

A note on this clone: Sequence at one end of the junction differs from germline and may be a read error. The chain has TRBV27 and TRBJ2-7, with 7 nucleotides matching TRBD2. Per germline, CDR1 MNHEY and CDR2 SMNVEV (reference sequence). This CDR3 contains 14 residues. CDR3 protein: CASSLSRGGREKYF. For the CDR3, the DNA is TGTGCCAGCAGTTTATCGAGGGGAGGGCGCGAGAAGTACTTC.

The rearrangement joins TRBV2 to TRBJ2-2; D is unresolved. Germline loops: CDR1 SNHLY, CDR2 FYNNEI. Trimming stripped 7 bases from V and 2 bases from J, with 11 bases between. The CDR3 runs to 14 residues. CDR3 sequence: CASKSAINTGELFF. Written as DNA, the CDR3 is TGTGCCAGCAAATCTGCTATTAACACCGGGGAGCTGTTTTTT.

This clone was seen more than once but under ten times. CDR3 region: CASSTDRGFYQPQHF. Here the CDR3 DNA reads TGTGCCAGCAGTACCGACAGGGGGTTTTATCAGCCCCAGCATTTT. The chain carries TRBV6-5 and TRBJ1-5, with 9 bases fitting TRBD1. Germline V CDR1 and CDR2: MNHEY, SVGAGI. The CDR3 runs to 15 residues. The V gene end was trimmed by 5 bases and the J gene end by 5 bases; junction bases not matched to a gene: 7.

The chain uses TRBV30 and TRBJ2-7; TRBD1 is a possible D gene (6 bases). The CDR3 extends over 14 amino acids. Trimming left V 4 bases short and J 0 bases short, with 13 bases between. Germline V gene sequence: CDR1 GTSNPN, CDR2 SVGIG (reference sequence). The CDR3 region is CAWTPPGASYEQYF. The CDR3 DNA reads TGTGCCTGGACCCCTCCAGGGGCCTCCTACGAGCAGTACTTC.

In this sample, this clone turned up a few times. CDR3 sequence: CAIAGLAGMNEQFF. In nucleotides, the CDR3 is TGTGCCATCGCCGGACTAGCGGGAATGAATGAGCAGTTCTTC. This chain uses TRBV10-3 with TRBJ2-1; 12 nucleotides line up with TRBD2. Germline assignment: CDR1 ENHRY and CDR2 SYGVKD. The junction had 6 bases not matched to a gene; V was cut back by 8 bases and J by 7 bases. This CDR3 contains 14 residues.

The chain combines TRBV11-2 with TRBJ2-7; 8 bases line up with TRBD2. V dropped 5 bases and J dropped 2; count of bases not matched to a gene: 14. In germline, CDR1 is SGHAT, CDR2 FQNNGV. This CDR3 has 17 residues. CDR3 DNA: TGTGCCAGCAGCGCCCTAGATCTAGCGGGCCGTGCCTACGAGCAGTACTTC. It encodes CASSALDLAGRAYEQYF.

The gene calls are TRBV7-8 and TRBJ1-3; no firm D call. Germline V lookup: CDR1 SGHVS, CDR2 FQNEAQ. The V and J ends lost 1 base and 2 bases respectively, with 9 bases between them. CDR3 length: 15 residues. In nucleotides, the CDR3 is TGTGCCAGCAGCTTAGTCGGTATGACTGGAAACACCATATATTTT. It encodes CASSLVGMTGNTIYF.

The chain couples TRBV12-5 to TRBJ2-7; D may be TRBD1 (5 bases). The germline V gene encodes CDR1 LGHNT and CDR2 FRNRAP. V lost 6 bases to trimming and J lost 5 bases, with 17 bases between them. This CDR3 is 14 amino acids long. DNA of the CDR3: TGTGCTAGTGGCCCCGGACATGGCTGGGACGAGCAGTACTTC. Protein sequence: CASGPGHGWDEQYF.

The table lists this clone with a few counts. One junction end disagrees with the germline gene, perhaps due to a read error. J is TRBJ2-1 and V is TRBV19; D unclear. CDR3 length equals 17 residues. CDR1 and CDR2 (germline): LNHDA, SQIVND (reference sequence). The CDR3 DNA is TGTGCCAGCAGTATAGACAATAGCCCAACCAATTACAATGAGCAGTTCTTC. Residues: CASSIDNSPTNYNEQFF.

The V call is TRBV24-1, the J call TRBJ2-2, with D unclear. This CDR3 has 14 amino acids. The germline V and J ends were trimmed by 2 bases and 1 base, with 4 bases remaining between them. Germline V gives CDR1 KGHDR, CDR2 SFDVKD. CDR3 residues: CATSDWRNTGELFF. CDR3 DNA sequence: TGTGCCACCAGTGATTGGAGGAACACCGGGGAGCTGTTTTTT.

This clone was counted only a few times. The V and J genes are TRBV7-6 and TRBJ2-1; TRBD1 matches at 8 bases. Germline loops: CDR1 SGHVS, CDR2 FNYEAQ. V lost 2 bases and J lost 13; bases outside the gene matches: 19. This CDR3 comprises 17 residues. The DNA of the CDR3 is TGTGCCAGCAGCTTACCTAGGACAGGGTCCGGAGCGGCCCACCAGTTCTTC. It is translated as CASSLPRTGSGAAHQFF.

The chain is built from TRBV11-2 and TRBJ1-1, with TRBD1 matching over 8 bases. CDR1 and CDR2 (germline): SGHAT, FQNNGV. The CDR3 covers 12 residues. Trimming cost V 4 bases and J 10 bases; bases outside gene matches: 5. The CDR3 nucleotides read TGTGCCAGCAGCTCAGACAGGGGAACAGCTTTCTTT. Translating gives CASSSDRGTAFF.

The chain uses TRBV29-1 and TRBJ2-7; maybe TRBD2 (5 bases). The germline CDR1 and CDR2 sequences are SQVTM and ANQGSEA. This CDR3 has 14 residues. The V and J ends lost 4 bases and 0 bases respectively, with 13 bases between them. CDR3 coding DNA: TGCAGCGTTGTGGAGGAACTGGCCTCCTACGAGCAGTACTTC. It specifies CSVVEELASYEQYF.

This chain connects TRBV7-2 to TRBJ2-3; no firm D call. Germline V lookup: CDR1 SGHTA, CDR2 FQGNSA. CDR3 length: 13 residues. V shed 1 base and J shed 3 bases, with 5 bases lying between them. The CDR3 sequence: CASSLDKTDTQYF. DNA of the CDR3: TGTGCCAGCAGCTTAGACAAGACAGATACGCAGTATTTT.

The J gene is TRBJ2-7, the V gene TRBV3-1 (or the pseudogene TRBV3-2); 7 positions agree with TRBD2. The CDR3 runs 16 residues. J lost 0 bases, V lost 0 bases, and 5 bases had no gene match. Germline V lookup: CDR1 LGHDT, CDR2 YNNKEL (reference sequence). The CDR3 nucleotides are TGTGCCAGCAGCCAAGACGCTAGCGGCTCCTCCTACGAGCAGTACTTC. The encoded protein is CASSQDASGSSYEQYF.

The chain couples TRBV12-5 to TRBJ1-2, with a weak D call TRBD1 (6 bases). The V end was cut by 0 bases, the J end by 2 bases, with 16 bases between. Germline V lookup: CDR1 LGHNT, CDR2 FRNRAP. The CDR3 length is 17 residues. The CDR3 sequence is CASGLVPYGTPNYGYTF. In nucleotides, the CDR3 is TGTGCTAGTGGTTTGGTACCGTATGGGACACCAAACTATGGCTACACCTTC.

V and J are TRBV6-5 and TRBJ2-7; TRBD1 agrees at 7 bases. With V trimmed by 5 bases and J by 3 bases, 7 bases remained unmatched. The CDR3 has 14 residues. In germline, CDR1 is MNHEY, CDR2 SVGAGI. CDR3 in DNA: TGTGCCAGCAGTAAAATGGGGGACAGCTACGAGCAGTACTTC. It encodes CASSKMGDSYEQYF.

Here the CDR3 DNA reads TGTGCCAGCAGGTCCTCCCTTCTATCAAATGAAAAACTGTTTTTT. Amino acid sequence: CASRSSLLSNEKLFF. The V and J genes are TRBV2 and TRBJ1-4, with D unclear. The germline V gene encodes CDR1 SNHLY and CDR2 FYNNEI. V was trimmed by 6 bases and J by 5 bases, leaving 16 bases between them. The CDR3 totals 15 residues.